This T cell receptor (beta chain) was retrieved from a study of T cells after yellow fever vaccination. A 5'RACE template-switching step, the method used to make TCR cDNA, added a universal primer site and UMIs. One entry per CDR3 protein, called by TCRdb with MiXCR from the 5' RACE reads. In the table there are roughly 120,000 distinct CDR3 sequences, 7% to 8.5% of which are singletons. Study outcomes and limitations: Primary-vaccination clones mostly resurfaced post-booster (96% CD4, roughly 90% CD8). CD4 and CD8 compartments shared a small share of clonotypes, likely from convergent recombination. Abundant clonotypes from the bulk population could contaminate FACS-sorted repertoires.

For this clonotype: Its antigen is undetermined.

The V and J ends lost 7 bases and 0 bases respectively, with 6 bases between them. The germline V gene encodes CDR1 MDHEN and CDR2 SYDVKM. The CDR3 totals 13 residues. The source of this sequence is a man aged 25-40 years who received the YFV17D yellow fever vaccine. This sequence joins TRBV28 and TRBJ2-2; D unresolved. The sequences come from CD8+ T cells sorted from PBMCs, collected 45 days after the yellow fever booster vaccination. CDR3 sequence reads: CASTLANTGELFF. In DNA form, the CDR3 reads TGTGCCAGCACCCTAGCGAACACCGGGGAGCTGTTTTTT.